This TCR beta chain was sequenced during a study of shared clonotypes between healthy human individuals. The investigators split CD4+ cells into a CD45RA+ naive subset and a CD45RA-negative memory subset. Sequenced by immunoSEQ multiplex PCR; TCRdb stores in-frame clones only, minus some. Among some 980,000 clones, 76% were seen once, and the ten largest hold approximately 1.5%. Germline CDR1 is SEHNR and CDR2 is FQNEAQ (reference sequence). Trimming removed 3 bases at V and 5 bases at J, with 14 bases between. The CDR3 extends over 14 amino acids. The clonotype comes from a man between 18 and 35 years old in good health. Sequenced input: memory CD4+ T cells sorted from blood. Subset here: CD45RA-negative fraction. The V gene is TRBV7-9, the J gene TRBJ2-7, with D perhaps matching TRBD2 (6 bases). The CDR3 coding sequence is TGTGCCAGCAGCTTTCCGGGGGATTGGAACGAGCAGTACTTC. It translates to CASSFPGDWNEQYF. Full variable domain (rest looked up from reference TRBV7-9 and TRBJ2-7): DTGVSQNPRHKITKRGQNVTFRCDPISEHNRLYWYRQTLGQGPEFLTYFQNEAQLEKSRLLSDRFSAERPKGSFSTLEIQRTEQGDSAMYLCASSFPGDWNEQYFGPGTRLTVT.